This T cell receptor (beta chain) appears in the sequencing data of a study of PD-L1 blockade in urothelial cancer. Whole-study context: Blood-derived samples held a median roughly 150,000 T cells.

Time point described: peripheral blood 6 weeks after treatment start. Patients' cancers were locally advanced or metastatic urothelial carcinomas. Sampling of each patient yielded between 1 and 8 specimens, collected pretreatment and on-treatment. Synthetic spike-ins, TCR analog templates, were added into each PCR. Produced via immunoSEQ multiplex PCR; TCRdb's table is partial and in-frame only. The sample carries roughly 40,000 clones, roughly 89% recorded once. There are 14 residues in the CDR3. Germline CDR1 reads MNHEY; CDR2 reads SVGAGI. Trimming at V came to 7 bases and at J to 1 base, leaving 6 bases not matched to a gene.

The TCR comes from a man in his sixties or seventies with urothelial cancer. V is TRBV6-5 and J is TRBJ1-2; 7 bases are a match to TRBD1. The specimen was PBMCs, collected around atezolizumab (anti-PD-L1) treatment. The CDR3 DNA reads TGTGCCAGCAAGGTTCAGGGGGGTAACTATGGCTACACCTTC. This gives the protein CASKVQGGNYGYTF.